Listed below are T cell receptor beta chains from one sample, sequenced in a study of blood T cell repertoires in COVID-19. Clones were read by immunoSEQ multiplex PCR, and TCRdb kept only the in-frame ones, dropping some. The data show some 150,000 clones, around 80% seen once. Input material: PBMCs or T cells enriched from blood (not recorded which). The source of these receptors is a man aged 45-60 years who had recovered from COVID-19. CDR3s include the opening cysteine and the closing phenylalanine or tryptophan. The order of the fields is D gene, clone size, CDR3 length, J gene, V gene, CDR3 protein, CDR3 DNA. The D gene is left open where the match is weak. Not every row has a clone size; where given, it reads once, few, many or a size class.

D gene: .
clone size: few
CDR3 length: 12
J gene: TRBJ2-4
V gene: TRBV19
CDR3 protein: CASSAQGWNWYF
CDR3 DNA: TGTGCCAGTAGTGCACAGGGTTGGAATTGGTACTTC

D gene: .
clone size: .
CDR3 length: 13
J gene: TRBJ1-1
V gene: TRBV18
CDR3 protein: CASSPKVRGEAFF
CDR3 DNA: TGTGCCAGCTCACCAAAGGTCAGGGGCGAAGCTTTCTTT

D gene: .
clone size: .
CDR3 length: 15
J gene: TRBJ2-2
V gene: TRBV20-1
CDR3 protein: CSASYRGRFSGELFF
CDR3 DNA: TGCAGTGCTAGTTATAGGGGTCGGTTTTCCGGGGAGCTGTTTTTT

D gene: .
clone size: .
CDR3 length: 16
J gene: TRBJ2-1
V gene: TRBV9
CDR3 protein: CASSVGLATLNNEQFF
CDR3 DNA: TGTGCCAGCAGCGTAGGTCTAGCGACTTTAAACAATGAGCAGTTCTTC

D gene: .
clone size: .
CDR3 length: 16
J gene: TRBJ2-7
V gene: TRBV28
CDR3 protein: CASRGGTGGRVYEQYF
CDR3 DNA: TGTGCCAGCAGGGGGGGGACAGGAGGACGGGTCTACGAGCAGTACTTC

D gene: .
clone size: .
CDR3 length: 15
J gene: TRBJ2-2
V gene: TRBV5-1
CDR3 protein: CASSLGAANTGELFF
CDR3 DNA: TGCGCCAGCAGCTTGGGGGCCGCGAACACCGGGGAGCTGTTTTTT

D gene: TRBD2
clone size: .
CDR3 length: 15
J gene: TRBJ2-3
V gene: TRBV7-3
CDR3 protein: CASSLRGGDADTQYF
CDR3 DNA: TGTGCCAGCAGCTTACGCGGGGGGGACGCAGATACGCAGTATTTT

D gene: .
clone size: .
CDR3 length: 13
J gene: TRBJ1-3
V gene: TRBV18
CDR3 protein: CASSPGLENTIYF
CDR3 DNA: TGTGCCAGCTCACCGGGGCTGGAAAACACCATATATTTT

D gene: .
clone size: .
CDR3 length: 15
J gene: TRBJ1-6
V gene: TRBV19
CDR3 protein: CASSPGDTYNSPLHF
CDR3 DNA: TGTGCCAGTAGCCCCGGAGATACCTATAATTCACCCCTCCACTTT

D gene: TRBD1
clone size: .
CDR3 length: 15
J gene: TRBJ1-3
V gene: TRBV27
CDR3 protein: CASRKQGSSGNTIYF
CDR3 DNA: TGTGCCAGCAGGAAACAGGGGTCTTCTGGAAACACCATATATTTT

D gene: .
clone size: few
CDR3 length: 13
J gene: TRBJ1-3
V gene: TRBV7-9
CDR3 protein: CASSLQGRNTIYF
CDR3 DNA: TGTGCCAGCAGCTTGCAGGGGAGAAACACCATATATTTT

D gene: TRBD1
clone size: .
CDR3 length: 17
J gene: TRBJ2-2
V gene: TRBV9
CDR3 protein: CASSVAIGGRKTGELFF
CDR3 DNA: TGTGCCAGCAGCGTAGCTATAGGGGGCCGGAAAACCGGGGAGCTGTTTTTT

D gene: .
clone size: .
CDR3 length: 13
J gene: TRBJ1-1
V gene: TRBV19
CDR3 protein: CASSMDTPTEAFF
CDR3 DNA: TGTGCCAGTAGTATGGACACCCCCACTGAAGCTTTCTTT

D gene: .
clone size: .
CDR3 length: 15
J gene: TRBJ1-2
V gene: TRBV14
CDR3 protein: CASSPFDRPWNGYTF
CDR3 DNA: TGTGCCAGCAGCCCATTCGACAGGCCTTGGAATGGCTACACCTTC

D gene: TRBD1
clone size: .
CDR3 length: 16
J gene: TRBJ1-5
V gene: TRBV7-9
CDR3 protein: CASSLGSGGGNQPQHF
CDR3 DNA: TGTGCCAGCAGCTTAGGGTCAGGGGGTGGCAATCAGCCCCAGCATTTT

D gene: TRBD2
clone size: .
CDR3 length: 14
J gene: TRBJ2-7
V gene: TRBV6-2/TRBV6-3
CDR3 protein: CASSDRSGAGEQYF
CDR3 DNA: TGTGCCAGCAGTGACCGTAGCGGGGCGGGCGAGCAGTACTTC

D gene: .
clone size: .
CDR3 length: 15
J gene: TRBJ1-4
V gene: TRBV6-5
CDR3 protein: CASSSSQSTNEKLFF
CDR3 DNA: TGTGCCAGCAGTTCCTCACAGTCAACTAATGAAAAACTGTTTTTT

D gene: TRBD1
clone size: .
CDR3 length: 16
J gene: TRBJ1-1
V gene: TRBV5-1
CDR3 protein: CASRLQGTIQNTEAFF
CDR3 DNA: TGCGCCAGCAGGCTACAGGGGACAATTCAGAACACTGAAGCTTTCTTT

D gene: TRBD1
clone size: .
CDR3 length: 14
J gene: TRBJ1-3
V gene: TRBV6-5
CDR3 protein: CASSTGTVGNTIYF
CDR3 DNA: TGTGCCAGCAGTACCGGGACAGTCGGAAACACCATATATTTT

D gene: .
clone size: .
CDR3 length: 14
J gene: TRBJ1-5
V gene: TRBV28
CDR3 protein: CASSLRGNGQPQHF
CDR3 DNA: TGTGCCAGCAGTTTACGAGGGAACGGTCAGCCCCAGCATTTT

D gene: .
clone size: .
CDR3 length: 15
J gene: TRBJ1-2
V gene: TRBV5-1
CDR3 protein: CASSLVGAGRDGYTF
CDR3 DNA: TGCGCCAGCAGCTTGGTAGGGGCAGGGAGGGATGGCTACACCTTC

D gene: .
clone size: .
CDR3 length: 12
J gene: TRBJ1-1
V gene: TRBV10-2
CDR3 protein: CASSGQNTEAFF
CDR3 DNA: TGCGCCAGCAGTGGACAGAACACTGAAGCTTTCTTT

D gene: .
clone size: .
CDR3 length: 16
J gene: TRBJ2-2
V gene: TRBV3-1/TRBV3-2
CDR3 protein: CASSQELGAGTGELFF
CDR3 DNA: TGTGCCAGCAGCCAAGAGCTAGGGGCAGGCACCGGGGAGCTGTTTTTT

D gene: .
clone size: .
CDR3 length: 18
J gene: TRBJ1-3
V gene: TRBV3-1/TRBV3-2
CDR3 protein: CASSPYGGGSVTGNTIYF
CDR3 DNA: TGTGCCAGCAGCCCTTATGGGGGAGGGTCGGTAACTGGAAACACCATATATTTT

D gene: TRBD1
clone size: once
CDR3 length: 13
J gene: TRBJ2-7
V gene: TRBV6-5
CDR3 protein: CASSYDRAYEQYF
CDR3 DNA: TGTGCCAGCAGTTACGACAGGGCCTACGAGCAGTACTTC

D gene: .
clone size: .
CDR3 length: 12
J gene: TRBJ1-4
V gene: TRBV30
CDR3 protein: CACWSANEKLFF
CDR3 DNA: TGTGCCTGTTGGAGTGCTAATGAAAAACTGTTTTTT

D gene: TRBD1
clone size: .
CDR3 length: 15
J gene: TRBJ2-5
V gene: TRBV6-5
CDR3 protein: CASSTTGAYQETQYF
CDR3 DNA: TGTGCCAGCAGTACGACAGGGGCGTACCAAGAGACCCAGTACTTC

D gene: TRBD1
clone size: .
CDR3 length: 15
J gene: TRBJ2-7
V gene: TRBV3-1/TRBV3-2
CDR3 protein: CASSYRDSEPYEQYF
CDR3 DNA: TGTGCCAGCAGCTACCGGGACAGTGAACCCTACGAGCAGTACTTC

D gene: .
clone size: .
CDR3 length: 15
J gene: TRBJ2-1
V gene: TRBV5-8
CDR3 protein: CASSRRRGSYNEQFF
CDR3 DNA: TGTGCCAGCAGCCGCCGGAGAGGGTCCTACAATGAGCAGTTCTTC

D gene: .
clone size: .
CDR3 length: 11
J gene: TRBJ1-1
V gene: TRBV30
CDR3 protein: CAQGQNTEAFF
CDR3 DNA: TGTGCCCAGGGACAGAACACTGAAGCTTTCTTT

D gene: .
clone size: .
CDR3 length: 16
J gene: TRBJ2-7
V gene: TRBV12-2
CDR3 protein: CASRLQSVNGSYEQYF
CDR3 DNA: TGTGCAAGTCGCTTACAGTCTGTGAATGGCTCCTACGAGCAGTACTTC

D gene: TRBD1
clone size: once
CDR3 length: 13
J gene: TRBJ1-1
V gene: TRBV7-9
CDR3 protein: CASSPRTGTEAFF
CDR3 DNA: TGTGCCAGCAGCCCACGGACAGGGACTGAAGCTTTCTTT

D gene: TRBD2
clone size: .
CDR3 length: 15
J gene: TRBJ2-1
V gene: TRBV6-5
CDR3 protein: CASSTLAGGSNEQFF
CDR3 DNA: TGTGCCAGCAGTACACTAGCGGGGGGCTCAAATGAGCAGTTCTTC

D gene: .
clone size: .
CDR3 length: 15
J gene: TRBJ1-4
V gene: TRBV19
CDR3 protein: CASSSVRGRGEKLFF
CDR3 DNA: TGTGCCAGTAGTTCCGTCCGCGGGCGCGGAGAAAAACTGTTTTTT

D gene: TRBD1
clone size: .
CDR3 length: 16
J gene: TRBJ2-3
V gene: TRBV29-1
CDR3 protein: CSVEGGWDRGTDTQYF
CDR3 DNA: TGCAGCGTTGAAGGGGGGTGGGACAGGGGCACAGATACGCAGTATTTT

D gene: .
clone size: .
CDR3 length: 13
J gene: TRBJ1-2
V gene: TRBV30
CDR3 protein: CAWSGAMAYGYTF
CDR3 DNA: TGTGCCTGGAGCGGAGCTATGGCCTATGGCTACACCTTC

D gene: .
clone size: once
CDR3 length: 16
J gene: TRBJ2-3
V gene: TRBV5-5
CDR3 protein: CASSLGGLRGTDTQYF
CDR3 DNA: TGTGCCAGCAGCTTGGGGGGCCTCAGGGGCACAGATACGCAGTATTTT

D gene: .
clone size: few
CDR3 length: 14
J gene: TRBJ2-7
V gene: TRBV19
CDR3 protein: CASSKAGSFGEQYF
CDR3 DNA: TGTGCCAGTAGTAAGGCAGGGTCTTTTGGCGAGCAGTACTTC

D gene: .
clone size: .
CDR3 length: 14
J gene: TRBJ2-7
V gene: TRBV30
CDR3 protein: CAATRRTSSYEQYF
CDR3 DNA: TGTGCCGCCACCCGCCGGACAAGCTCCTACGAGCAGTACTTC

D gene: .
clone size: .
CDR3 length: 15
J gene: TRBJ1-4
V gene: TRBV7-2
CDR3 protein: CASSRRTATNEKLFF
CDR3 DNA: TGTGCCAGCAGCAGACGGACAGCAACTAATGAAAAACTGTTTTTT

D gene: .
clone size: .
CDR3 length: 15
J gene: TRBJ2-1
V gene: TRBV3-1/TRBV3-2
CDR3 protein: CASSPPGGGYNEQFF
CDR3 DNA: TGTGCCAGCAGCCCCCCCGGCGGAGGATACAATGAGCAGTTCTTC

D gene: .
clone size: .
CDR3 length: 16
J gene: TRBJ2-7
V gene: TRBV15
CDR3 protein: CATSRDLGTGTYEQYF
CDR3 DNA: TGTGCCACCAGCAGAGATTTAGGGACTGGTACCTACGAGCAGTACTTC